What follows are 2 T cell receptor beta chains derived from one specimen sequenced in a study of shared clonotypes between healthy human individuals. Libraries were prepared by immunoSEQ multiplex PCR; TCRdb keeps only in-frame clonotypes and omits some of them. The sample has some 530,000 clones, more than 65% seen once; the top ten hold roughly 13%. The source material was PBMCs. These receptors were obtained from a woman aged 40 to 50 in good health. Some clones in this sample may be carry-over from other donors' samples.

The sample holds one count of this clone. The chain uses TRBV21-1 and TRBJ1-5; the table's D call TRBD1 went unverified against the DNA. TRBV21-1 is assigned pseudogene status. The CDR3 totals 16 residues. The CDR3 nucleotides are TGTGCCAGCAGAGTACAGGGTCCCATGCGCAATCAGCCCCAGCATTTT. This codes for CASRVQGPMRNQPQHF.

Worth noting for this clone: This sequence may be a read error, since a much larger clone differs from it by one base. The CDR3 DNA sequence: TGTGCCAGCTCACCACGACGAGGCACGGGGTTAACCTACGAGCAGTACTTC. The encoded protein is CASSPRRGTGLTYEQYF. The V and J genes are TRBV18 and TRBJ2-7, with TRBD2 as a possible D gene (5 bases). V lost 1 base to trimming and J lost 2 bases, with 18 bases between them. The CDR3 sequence is 17 residues long. Germline V gene sequence: CDR1 KGHSH, CDR2 LQKENI.